This T cell receptor (beta chain) was obtained from a study of PD-1 blockade in classical Hodgkin lymphoma. Sequencing was performed with immunoSEQ multiplex PCR; in TCRdb, only in-frame clones are kept and a portion is missing. The data contain approximately 20,000 clones, around four fifths of them singletons. Time point reported: cycle 4 day 1 (C4D1), after less than 7 weeks of nivolumab. All trial patients relapsed after autologous stem cell transplantation. Starting with thawed PBMCs, CD4+ T cells were purified by magnetic negative selection. The CDR3 consists of 15 residues. The V gene end was trimmed by 6 bases and the J gene end by 3 bases; junction bases not matched to a gene: 5. Germline loops: CDR1 MNHNS, CDR2 SASEGT.

Sequencing used CD4+ T cells from blood, obtained before the fourth cycle of nivolumab. This chain uses TRBV6-1 with TRBJ1-5, with 10 bases aligning to TRBD1. The origin of this receptor is a human donor with classical Hodgkin lymphoma. In nucleotides, the CDR3 is TGTGCCAGCAGAAAGACAGGGGGCGTCAATCAGCCCCAGCATTTT. Amino acid sequence: CASRKTGGVNQPQHF.